These 31 T cell receptor beta chains originate from one sample sequenced in a study of OX40 agonist ivuxolimab in advanced cancers. TCRdb's table, derived via immunoSEQ multiplex PCR, lists solely in-frame clones and lacks some. Among some 14,000 clones listed, 82% were seen once. Sample: CD4+ or CD8+ T cells sorted from blood, taken in a trial of the OX40 agonist ivuxolimab. The source of these receptors is an adult with an advanced solid tumor such as melanoma, head and neck, liver or kidney cancer.

In its sample, this clone was seen once. The chain uses TRBV7-9 and TRBJ2-2; TRBD1 agrees at 8 bases. The CDR3 runs 15 residues. J was trimmed by 7 bases and V by 5 bases; bases with no gene match: 9. Per germline, CDR1 SEHNR and CDR2 FQNEAQ (reference sequence). The CDR3 DNA is TGTGCCAGCAGCCCCGGGACAGGTTTCAGCGGGGAGCTGTTTTTT. Protein product: CASSPGTGFSGELFF. Full variable domain (missing parts from reference TRBV7-9 and TRBJ2-2): DTGVSQNPRHKITKRGQNVTFRCDPISEHNRLYWYRQTLGQGPEFLTYFQNEAQLEKSRLLSDRFSAERPKGSFSTLEIQRTEQGDSAMYLCASSPGTGFSGELFFGEGSRLTVL.

This clone was picked up one time. The chain is built from TRBV28 and TRBJ1-2; 9 nucleotides align to TRBD1. This CDR3 is built from 13 residues. CDR1 is MDHEN and CDR2 is SYDVKM in the germline V gene. Losses at the gene ends were 6 bases for V and 5 bases for J; bases not matched to a gene: 4. CDR3 amino acids: CASRSQGAYGYTF. The CDR3 DNA follows: TGTGCCAGCAGGTCACAGGGGGCGTATGGCTACACCTTC.

The CDR3 DNA sequence: TGTGCCAGCAGTCCCACCCTCGGACTAGCGGGATCCCTTCCCTTATTCTTC. This encodes CASSPTLGLAGSLPLFF. V gene TRBV28 combines with J gene TRBJ2-1; TRBD2 aligns across 12 bases. Per germline, CDR1 MDHEN and CDR2 SYDVKM. This CDR3 comprises 17 residues. V lost 5 bases, J lost 16 bases, and 21 bases stayed unmatched.

The genes are TRBV4-1 and TRBJ1-2; 8 bases match TRBD1. The CDR3 is 15 residues long. The germline CDR1 and CDR2 sequences are MGHRA and YSYEKL. J gave up 6 bases and V 1 base, and 7 bases lay outside the gene matches. The CDR3 reads CASSQVQGAGNGYTF. The DNA for the CDR3 is TGCGCCAGCAGCCAAGTTCAGGGGGCTGGGAATGGCTACACCTTC.

The CDR3 loop reads CASSFDRLPYEQYF. The CDR3 nucleotides are TGTGCCAGCAGTTTCGACAGGTTACCCTACGAGCAGTACTTC. V is TRBV28 and J is TRBJ2-7, with TRBD1 as a possible D gene (6 bases). V was pared by 3 bases and J by 2 bases, with 11 bases between. CDR1 and CDR2 from the germline V gene are MDHEN and SYDVKM. CDR3 length equals 14 residues.

The V gene is TRBV7-8, the J gene TRBJ2-3; the D is unclear. Deletions cut 2 bases from V and 8 bases from J, with 8 bases between. The CDR3 runs 12 residues. Germline loops: CDR1 SGHVS, CDR2 FQNEAQ. The CDR3 spells CASSLIGSTQYF. CDR3 DNA: TGTGCCAGCAGCTTAATTGGCAGTACGCAGTATTTT.

The DNA of the CDR3 is TGTGCCAGCAGTTTTACGGGTTACGGCACTGAAGCTTTCTTT. Its protein is CASSFTGYGTEAFF. The J gene is TRBJ1-1, the V gene TRBV28; D unclear. V was clipped by 3 bases and J by 4 bases, with 12 bases between them. Germline CDR1 and CDR2: MDHEN and SYDVKM. The CDR3 extends over 14 amino acids.

V is TRBV19 and J is TRBJ1-4, with a weak D call TRBD1 (6 bases). Per germline, CDR1 LNHDA and CDR2 SQIVND (reference sequence). The CDR3 runs to 13 residues. The V end was cut by 9 bases, the J end by 8 bases, with 16 bases between. This CDR3 is CASSPGVREKLFF. CDR3 coding DNA: TGTGCCAGCTCGCCAGGGGTAAGGGAAAAACTGTTTTTT.

This clone is classed as medium-sized. The chain employs TRBV7-3 and TRBJ2-7, with D perhaps matching TRBD1 (6 bases). Germline V lookup: CDR1 SGHTA, CDR2 FQGTGA. This CDR3 comprises 13 residues. Trimming removed 6 bases from V and 5 bases from J, with 14 bases in between. The CDR3: CASSLGQGNEQYF. CDR3 DNA sequence: TGTGCCAGCAGTTTGGGGCAGGGGAACGAGCAGTACTTC.

The V call is TRBV7-6, the J call TRBJ1-2; 9 bases map to TRBD1. Unmatched junction bases numbered 6, after V lost 3 bases and J lost 10 bases. This CDR3 comprises 13 residues. Germline values: CDR1 SGHVS, CDR2 FNYEAQ. Written as DNA, the CDR3 is TGTGCCAGCAGCTTGTTACAGGGGGCTGACTACACCTTC. This encodes CASSLLQGADYTF.

The chain has TRBV6-5 and TRBJ1-2; 7 bases match TRBD1. The germline V gene has CDR1 MNHEY and CDR2 SVGAGI. This CDR3 is 13 amino acids long. After removal of 2 bases from V and 6 bases from J, the junction contained 3 bases not matched to a gene. The CDR3 nucleotides read TGTGCCAGCAGTTACGGACAGGCACATGGCTACACCTTC. Translating gives CASSYGQAHGYTF.

CDR3 region: CASSSRQGPSPLHF. The CDR3 coding sequence is TGTGCCAGCAGCTCGCGACAGGGGCCTTCACCCCTCCACTTT. The chain is built from TRBV7-9 and TRBJ1-6, with TRBD1 matching 8 bases. The CDR3 runs to 14 residues. Germline V gene sequence: CDR1 SEHNR, CDR2 FQNEAQ (reference sequence). The trim removed 4 bases at V and 9 bases at J, leaving 5 bases unmatched.

This clone was recorded a few times. V and J are TRBV5-1 and TRBJ1-2; D is possibly TRBD1 (6 bases). V lost 4 bases and J 3 bases, leaving 13 bases between the germline ends. CDR1 and CDR2 from the germline V gene are SGHRS and YFSETQ. The CDR3 is 14 residues long. DNA of the CDR3: TGCGCCAGCAGCGCGGGACATGAGGACTATGGCTACACCTTC. It is translated as CASSAGHEDYGYTF.

The chain joins TRBV7-2 to TRBJ2-2, with 9 bases that match TRBD2. Germline CDR1 SGHTA, CDR2 FQGNSA. The trim removed 5 bases at V and 0 bases at J, leaving 13 bases unmatched. This CDR3 region has 19 residues. Written as DNA, the CDR3 is TGTGCCAGCAGCCCAAGGGAGGTAGCGGGAGATACGAACACCGGGGAGCTGTTTTTT. Its translation is CASSPREVAGDTNTGELFF.

The chain recombines TRBV6-6 with TRBJ1-5; 9 bases match TRBD1. With 4 bases clipped from V and 2 bases from J, the junction kept 6 bases outside the gene matches. Germline V gives CDR1 MNHNY, CDR2 SVGAGI (reference sequence). The CDR3 loop spans 16 amino acids. In DNA form, the CDR3 reads TGTGCCAGCAGTTCCGGACAGGGGTCGGGCAATCAGCCCCAGCATTTT. Its protein is CASSSGQGSGNQPQHF.

The chain links TRBV29-1 to TRBJ1-2, with TRBD1 as a possible D gene (5 bases). The germline gives CDR1 SQVTM, CDR2 ANQGSEA. This CDR3 comprises 15 residues. V gave up 3 bases and J gave up 3 bases, with 17 bases separating them. CDR3 protein: CSVDVLGGVHYGYTF. CDR3 in DNA: TGCAGCGTTGACGTCCTGGGGGGGGTTCACTATGGCTACACCTTC.

The J gene is TRBJ1-3, the V gene TRBV28; D not certain. Trimming shortened V by 3 bases and J by 0 bases, and 9 bases separated the two germline ends. The V gene's germline CDR1 is MDHEN and CDR2 SYDVKM. The CDR3 has 15 amino acids. The CDR3: CASSLEGFSGNTIYF. CDR3 coding DNA: TGTGCCAGCAGTTTGGAGGGCTTCTCTGGAAACACCATATATTTT.

J is TRBJ1-1 and V is TRBV11-2; possible D gene TRBD1, 5 bases. The CDR3 is 14 amino acids. Germline CDR1 SGHAT, CDR2 FQNNGV. Trimming removed 1 base from V and 0 bases from J, with 6 bases in between. Written as DNA, the CDR3 is TGTGCCAGCAGCTTAGCCAGGGTGAACACTGAAGCTTTCTTT. Protein: CASSLARVNTEAFF.

This clone occurred once. This chain connects TRBV7-8 to TRBJ2-7, with 8 nucleotides matching TRBD1. The CDR3 spans 13 residues. Losses at the gene ends were 8 bases for V and 1 base for J; bases not matched to a gene: 4. The germline CDR1 and CDR2 sequences are SGHVS and FQNEAQ. Here the CDR3 DNA reads TGTGCCAGCGGACAGGGACCATCCTACGAGCAGTACTTC. Protein sequence: CASGQGPSYEQYF. The variable domain in full, completed from reference TRBV7-8 and TRBJ2-7, reads GAGVSQSPRYKVAKRGQDVALRCDPISGHVSLFWYQQALGQGPEFLTYFQNEAQLDKSGLPSDRFFAERPEGSVSTLKIQRTQQEDSAVYLCASGQGPSYEQYFGPGTRLTVT.

V is TRBV4-3 and J is TRBJ1-2; the D gene is possibly TRBD1 (5 bases). CDR3 length: 15 amino acids. Germline lookup yields CDR1 LGHNA and CDR2 YSLEER. Trimming shortened V by 3 bases and J by 4 bases, and 15 bases separated the two germline ends. The CDR3 DNA sequence: TGCGCCAGCAGCCACTCACCCGGGGGGACCTATGGCTACACCTTC. Translating it yields CASSHSPGGTYGYTF.

This clone was found once. This chain uses TRBV6-6 with TRBJ2-2; D is undetermined. Trimming left V 5 bases short and J 4 bases short, with 14 bases between. The CDR3 loop spans 15 amino acids. Germline V CDR1 and CDR2: MNHNY, SVGAGI (reference sequence). In nucleotides, the CDR3 is TGTGCCAGCAGTCCCACGGGTGGGTTCACCGGGGAGCTGTTTTTT. Translation gives CASSPTGGFTGELFF.

The rearrangement links TRBV21-1 to TRBJ1-5. TRBV21-1 is a listed pseudogene. The CDR3 length is 13 residues. Here the CDR3 reads CASGRGGNQPQHF. The CDR3 DNA reads as TGTGCCAGCGGCAGGGGTGGCAATCAGCCCCAGCATTTT.

The CDR3 loop is CAIAEETGGVRAGYTF. Here the CDR3 DNA reads TGTGCCATCGCGGAGGAAACAGGGGGAGTTAGAGCTGGCTACACCTTC. The J gene is TRBJ1-2, the V gene TRBV10-3; 8 nucleotides match TRBD1. The germline CDR1 and CDR2 sequences are ENHRY and SYGVKD. The V and J ends lost 8 bases and 7 bases, in that order; junction bases with no gene match: 18. The CDR3 has 16 residues.

The chain joins TRBV6-5 to TRBJ2-7; perhaps D is TRBD1 or TRBD2 (6 bases each). This CDR3 has 16 amino acids. Germline lookup yields CDR1 MNHEY and CDR2 SVGAGI. Trimming pared 2 bases from V and 0 bases from J, leaving 14 bases between. As DNA, the CDR3 is TGTGCCAGCAGTTACGCTAGGGGGAGGAGCTCCTACGAGCAGTACTTC. Protein sequence: CASSYARGRSSYEQYF.

This chain links TRBV13 with TRBJ2-7, with 9 bases that match TRBD2. The J segment lost 4 bases and the V segment lost 0 bases, leaving 4 bases of the junction unmatched. This CDR3 region has 15 residues. Germline CDR1 PRHDT, CDR2 FYEKMQ (reference sequence). CDR3: CASSLGDSGSYEQYF. Here the CDR3 DNA reads TGTGCCAGCAGCTTAGGCGATAGCGGGAGTTACGAGCAGTACTTC.

The V gene is TRBV6-1, the J gene TRBJ2-2; D uncertain. This CDR3 is built from 15 residues. Germline loops: CDR1 MNHNS, CDR2 SASEGT. V dropped 4 bases and J dropped 4 bases, with 13 bases sitting between them. CDR3 coding DNA: TGTGCCAGCAGTGCAGGACCAGAACTCACCGGGGAGCTGTTTTTT. Its translation is CASSAGPELTGELFF.

In regard to this clone: One end of the junction does not line up with germline, which may come from a read error. The genes are TRBV13 and TRBJ2-7; D tentatively fits TRBD1 or TRBD2 (5 bases each). This CDR3 spans 15 amino acids. Germline V lookup: CDR1 PRHDT, CDR2 FYEKMQ (reference sequence). The CDR3 region has the DNA TGTGCCAGCAGCGTAGGGACGGCTAGCTCCTACGAGCAGTACTTC. Translation gives CASSVGTASSYEQYF.

This clone has only one observation. The V gene is TRBV4-2, the J gene TRBJ2-7, with D uncertain. The CDR3 spans 13 residues. Germline V gene data show CDR1 as LGHNA and CDR2 as YNFKEQ. V was pared by 11 bases and J by 2 bases, with 16 bases between. CDR3 bases: TGTGCCCGAAGGCCACGGCATACCTACGAGCAGTACTTC. This gives the protein CARRPRHTYEQYF.

The chain couples TRBV2 to TRBJ1-2; the match to TRBD1 covers 7 bases. Looked up from germline, CDR1 is SNHLY and CDR2 is FYNNEI. J was trimmed by 4 bases and V by 9 bases; bases with no gene match: 8. The CDR3 has 13 amino acids. The CDR3 loop reads CASALGQIYGYTF. CDR3 nucleotides: TGTGCCAGTGCCTTGGGACAGATCTATGGCTACACCTTC.

This sequence joins TRBV5-6 and TRBJ2-1; possibly TRBD2 for D (5 bases). The CDR3 extends over 14 amino acids. V was cut by 5 bases and J by 0 bases, with 9 bases left in between. The V gene's germline CDR1 is SGHDT and CDR2 YYEEEE. The CDR3 here is CASSIASSYNEQFF. The DNA of the CDR3 is TGTGCCAGCAGTATAGCGAGCTCCTACAATGAGCAGTTCTTC.

The genes are TRBV7-6 and TRBJ2-2, with no clear D. CDR3 size: 16 residues. V was shortened by 3 bases and J by 0 bases, with 11 bases between the two germline ends. Per germline, CDR1 SGHVS and CDR2 FNYEAQ. The CDR3 DNA reads TGTGCCAGCAGCTTCTGGGAAGACGCGAACACCGGGGAGCTGTTTTTT. This translates into CASSFWEDANTGELFF.